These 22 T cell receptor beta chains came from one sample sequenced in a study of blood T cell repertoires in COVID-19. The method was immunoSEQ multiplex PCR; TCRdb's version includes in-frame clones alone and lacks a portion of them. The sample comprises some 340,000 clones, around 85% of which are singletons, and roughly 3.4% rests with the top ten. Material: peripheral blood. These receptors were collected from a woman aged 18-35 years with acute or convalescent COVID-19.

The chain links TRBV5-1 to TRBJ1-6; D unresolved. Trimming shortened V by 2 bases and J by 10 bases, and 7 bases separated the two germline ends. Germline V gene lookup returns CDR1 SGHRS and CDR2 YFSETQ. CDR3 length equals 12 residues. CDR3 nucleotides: TGCGCCAGCAGCTTAAGAGGGTCACCCCTCCACTTT. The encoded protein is CASSLRGSPLHF. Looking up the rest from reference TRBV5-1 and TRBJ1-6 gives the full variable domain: KAGVTQTPRYLIKTRGQQVTLSCSPISGHRSVSWYQQTPGQGLQFLFEYFSETQRNKGNFPGRFSGRQFSNSRSEMNVSTLELGDSALYLCASSLRGSPLHFGNGTRLTVT.

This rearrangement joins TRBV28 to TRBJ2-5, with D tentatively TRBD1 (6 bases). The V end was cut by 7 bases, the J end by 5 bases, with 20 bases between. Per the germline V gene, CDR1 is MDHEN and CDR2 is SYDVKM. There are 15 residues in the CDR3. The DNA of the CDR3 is TGTGCCAGCACCCATGGGGGCTCAACGGGGGAGACCCAGTACTTC. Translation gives CASTHGGSTGETQYF.

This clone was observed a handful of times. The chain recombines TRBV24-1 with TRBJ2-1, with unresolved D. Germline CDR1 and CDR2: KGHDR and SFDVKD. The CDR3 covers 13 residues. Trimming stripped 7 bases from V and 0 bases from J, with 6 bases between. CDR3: CATRSDSYNEQFF. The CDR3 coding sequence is TGTGCCACCAGATCAGACTCCTACAATGAGCAGTTCTTC.

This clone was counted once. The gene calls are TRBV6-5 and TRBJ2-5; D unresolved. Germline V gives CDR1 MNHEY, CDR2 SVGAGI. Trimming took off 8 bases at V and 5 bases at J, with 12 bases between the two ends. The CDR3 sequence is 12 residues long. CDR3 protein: CASSLGAETQYF. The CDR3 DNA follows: TGTGCCAGCTCCCTGGGCGCCGAGACCCAGTACTTC.

The CDR3 reads CATNDGSSYEQYF. CDR3 nucleotides: TGTGCCACGAACGACGGGAGCTCCTACGAGCAGTACTTC. The rearrangement uses TRBV28 and TRBJ2-7; possibly TRBD2 for D (6 bases). This CDR3 region has 13 residues. V lost 10 bases and J lost 0, with 13 bases in between. Germline V gene data show CDR1 as MDHEN and CDR2 as SYDVKM. The entire variable domain, with the rest obtained from reference TRBV28 and TRBJ2-7, is as follows: DVKVTQSSRYLVKRTGEKVFLECVQDMDHENMFWYRQDPGLGLRLIYFSYDVKMKEKGDIPEGYSVSREKKERFSLILESASTNQTSMYLCATNDGSSYEQYFGPGTRLTVT.

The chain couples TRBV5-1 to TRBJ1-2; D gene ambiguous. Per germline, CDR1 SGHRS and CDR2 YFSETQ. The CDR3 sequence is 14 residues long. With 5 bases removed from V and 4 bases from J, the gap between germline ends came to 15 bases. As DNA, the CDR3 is TGCGCCAGCAGGCAGCAGGCTGATGTCTATGGCTACACCTTC. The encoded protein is CASRQQADVYGYTF.

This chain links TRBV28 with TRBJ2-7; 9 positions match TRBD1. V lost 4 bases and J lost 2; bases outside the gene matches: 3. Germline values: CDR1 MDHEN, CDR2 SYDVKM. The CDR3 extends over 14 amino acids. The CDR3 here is CASSSGTGTYEQYF. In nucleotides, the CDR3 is TGTGCCAGCAGTTCCGGGACAGGGACCTACGAGCAGTACTTC.

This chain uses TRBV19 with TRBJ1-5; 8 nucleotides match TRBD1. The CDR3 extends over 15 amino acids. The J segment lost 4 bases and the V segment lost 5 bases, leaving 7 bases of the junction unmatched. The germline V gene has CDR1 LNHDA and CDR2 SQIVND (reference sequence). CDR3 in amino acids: CASSWDRRGNQPQHF. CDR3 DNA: TGTGCCAGTAGTTGGGACAGGCGAGGAAATCAGCCCCAGCATTTT.

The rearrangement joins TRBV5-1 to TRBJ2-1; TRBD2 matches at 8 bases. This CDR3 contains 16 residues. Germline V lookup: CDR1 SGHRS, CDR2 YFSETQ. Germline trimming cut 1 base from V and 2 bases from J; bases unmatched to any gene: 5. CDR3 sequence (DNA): TGCGCCAGCAGCTTGAATGTAGCGGGACCCTACAATGAGCAGTTCTTC. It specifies CASSLNVAGPYNEQFF.

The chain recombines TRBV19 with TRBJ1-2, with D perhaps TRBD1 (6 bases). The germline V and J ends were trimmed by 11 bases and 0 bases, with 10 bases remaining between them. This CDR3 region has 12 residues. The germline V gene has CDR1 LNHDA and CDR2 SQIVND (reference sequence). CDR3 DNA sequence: TGTGCCGCCAGGACAGCTAACTATGGCTACACCTTC. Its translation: CAARTANYGYTF. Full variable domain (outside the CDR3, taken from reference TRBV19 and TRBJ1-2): DGGITQSPKYLFRKEGQNVTLSCEQNLNHDAMYWYRQDPGQGLRLIYYSQIVNDFQKGDIAEGYSVSREKKESFPLTVTSAQKNPTAFYLCAARTANYGYTFGSGTRLTVV.

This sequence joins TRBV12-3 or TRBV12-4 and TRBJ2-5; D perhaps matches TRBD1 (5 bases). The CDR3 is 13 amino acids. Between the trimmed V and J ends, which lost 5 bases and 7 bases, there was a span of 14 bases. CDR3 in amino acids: CASSPQAQGTQYF. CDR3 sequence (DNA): TGTGCCAGCAGTCCTCAGGCGCAGGGGACCCAGTACTTC.

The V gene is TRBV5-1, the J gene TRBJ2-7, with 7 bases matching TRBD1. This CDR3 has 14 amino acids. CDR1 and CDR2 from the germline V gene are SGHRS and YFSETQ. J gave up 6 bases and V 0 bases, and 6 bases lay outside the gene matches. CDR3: CASSLAGNRGEQYF. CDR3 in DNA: TGCGCCAGCAGCTTGGCGGGAAACAGGGGCGAGCAGTACTTC.

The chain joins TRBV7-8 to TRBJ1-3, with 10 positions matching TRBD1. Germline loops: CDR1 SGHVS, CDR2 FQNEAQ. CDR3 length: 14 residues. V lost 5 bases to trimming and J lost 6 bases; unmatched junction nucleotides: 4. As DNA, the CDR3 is TGTGCCAGCAGCGTCGACAGGGGGCAAAACACCATATATTTT. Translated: CASSVDRGQNTIYF. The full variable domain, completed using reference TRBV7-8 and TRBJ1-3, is GAGVSQSPRYKVAKRGQDVALRCDPISGHVSLFWYQQALGQGPEFLTYFQNEAQLDKSGLPSDRFFAERPEGSVSTLKIQRTQQEDSAVYLCASSVDRGQNTIYFGEGSWLTVV.

CDR3 amino acids: CASSGGGASYEQYF. The DNA of the CDR3 is TGCGCCAGCAGCGGTGGTGGGGCGTCCTACGAGCAGTACTTC. This sequence joins TRBV5-1 and TRBJ2-7; D perhaps matches TRBD1 (5 bases). Germline CDR1 and CDR2: SGHRS and YFSETQ. V was cut by 4 bases and J by 1 base, with 12 bases left in between. The CDR3 is made up of 14 amino acids.

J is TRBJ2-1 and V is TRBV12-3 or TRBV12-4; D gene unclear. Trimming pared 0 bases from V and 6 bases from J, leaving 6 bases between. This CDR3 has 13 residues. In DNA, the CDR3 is TGTGCCAGCAGTTTAGCACAGTTCAATGAGCAGTTCTTC. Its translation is CASSLAQFNEQFF.

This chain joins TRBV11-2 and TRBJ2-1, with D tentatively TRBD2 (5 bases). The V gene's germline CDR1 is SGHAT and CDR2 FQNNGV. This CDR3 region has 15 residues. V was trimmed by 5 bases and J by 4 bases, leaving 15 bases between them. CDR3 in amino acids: CASSTAERYYNEQFF. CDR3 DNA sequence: TGTGCCAGCAGCACAGCGGAAAGATATTACAATGAGCAGTTCTTC.

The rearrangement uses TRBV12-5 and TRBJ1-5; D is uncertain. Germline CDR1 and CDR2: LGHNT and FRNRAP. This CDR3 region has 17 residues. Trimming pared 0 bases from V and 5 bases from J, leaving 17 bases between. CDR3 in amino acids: CASGLVIWQARDQPQHF. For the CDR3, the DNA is TGTGCTAGTGGTTTGGTTATTTGGCAGGCGCGCGATCAGCCCCAGCATTTT.

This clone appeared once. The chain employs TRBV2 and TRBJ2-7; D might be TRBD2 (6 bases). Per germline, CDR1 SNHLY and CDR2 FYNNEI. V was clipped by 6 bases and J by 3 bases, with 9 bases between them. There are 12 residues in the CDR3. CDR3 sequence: CASSRDFYEQYF. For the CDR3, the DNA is TGTGCCAGCAGCCGGGACTTCTACGAGCAGTACTTC.

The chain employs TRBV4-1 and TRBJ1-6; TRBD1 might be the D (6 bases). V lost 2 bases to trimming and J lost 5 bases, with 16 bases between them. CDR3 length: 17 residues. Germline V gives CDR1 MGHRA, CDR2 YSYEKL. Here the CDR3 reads CASSQRPQGIDNSPLHF. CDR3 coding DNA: TGCGCCAGCAGCCAAAGACCCCAGGGGATTGATAATTCACCCCTCCACTTT.

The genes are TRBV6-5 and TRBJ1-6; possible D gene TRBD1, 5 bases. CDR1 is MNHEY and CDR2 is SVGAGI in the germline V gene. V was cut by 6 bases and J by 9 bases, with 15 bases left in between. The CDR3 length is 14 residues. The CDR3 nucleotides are TGTGCCAGCAGGGGTTCAGGGATCAGTTCACCCCTCCACTTT. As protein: CASRGSGISSPLHF.

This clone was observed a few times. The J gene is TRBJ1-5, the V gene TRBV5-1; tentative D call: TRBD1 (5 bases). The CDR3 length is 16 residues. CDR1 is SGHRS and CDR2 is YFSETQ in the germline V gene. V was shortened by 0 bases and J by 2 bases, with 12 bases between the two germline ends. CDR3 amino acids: CASSLDGTGGNQPQHF. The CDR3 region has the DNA TGCGCCAGCAGCTTGGACGGGACGGGAGGCAATCAGCCCCAGCATTTT.

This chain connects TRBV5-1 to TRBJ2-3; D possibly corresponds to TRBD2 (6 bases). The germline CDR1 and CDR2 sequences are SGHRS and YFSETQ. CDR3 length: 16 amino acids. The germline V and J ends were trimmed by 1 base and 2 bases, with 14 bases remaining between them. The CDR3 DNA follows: TGCGCCAGCAGCTTGTGGGGCAGGAGGGACACAGATACGCAGTATTTT. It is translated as CASSLWGRRDTDTQYF.